This T cell receptor beta chain was identified during a study of blood T cells in healthy people across ages. Overall study findings and caveats: Roughly linear declines in TCR beta diversity per million T cells occurred with age.

The sample providers were healthy Caucasian people from Russia, aged roughly 6 to 95. Extraction of total RNA produced a minimum of 5 micrograms from each sample. As concerns this clonotype: The antigen remains undetermined. A read error may explain this, as a much larger clone is one base away.

With a J-beta primer mix and a sample-barcoded 5' primer, a second PCR ran 7 to 11 cycles. TCRdb fed the 5' RACE reads into MiXCR, producing one record per CDR3 protein. Counted here are fewer than 950,000 distinct CDR3 sequences, about 34% occurring once; the ten biggest clones make up 10% to 15%. The CDR3 is 13 residues long. Germline V gives CDR1 MDHEN, CDR2 SYDVKM. The chain joins TRBV28 to TRBJ2-3, with 8 positions matching TRBD2. The sequencing sample was made of blood. The TCR originated in a man younger than 35 in good health. In DNA, the CDR3 is TGTACCAGCAGTAGCGGGACTACGGGTACGCAGTATTTT. Protein product: CTSSSGTTGTQYF.